The TCR beta chain described here comes from a study of OX40 agonist ivuxolimab in advanced cancers. Here immunoSEQ multiplex PCR was the method, and the copy in TCRdb shows in-frame clones only, minus some. The sample shows tens of thousands of clones, 85% to 95% of them seen only once. V shed 3 bases and J 2 bases; nucleotides not matched to a gene: 11. Germline V gives CDR1 MDHEN, CDR2 SYDVKM. CDR3 length: 17 residues. The specimen was CD4+ or CD8+ T cells sorted from blood, collected in a trial of the OX40 agonist ivuxolimab. V and J are TRBV28 and TRBJ2-7; 9 bases map to TRBD1. The sequence was obtained from an adult with an advanced solid tumor such as melanoma, head and neck, liver or kidney cancer. The CDR3 is CASSFRVRTGETYEQYF. The CDR3 coding sequence is TGTGCCAGCAGTTTTAGGGTCAGGACAGGGGAAACCTACGAGCAGTACTTC. Filled out from reference TRBV28 and TRBJ2-7, the complete variable domain reads DVKVTQSSRYLVKRTGEKVFLECVQDMDHENMFWYRQDPGLGLRLIYFSYDVKMKEKGDIPEGYSVSREKKERFSLILESASTNQTSMYLCASSFRVRTGETYEQYFGPGTRLTVT.